Listed below are T cell receptor beta chains from one sample, sequenced in a study of naive and memory T cell subsets. Using its own MiXCR run on the UMI-ligation and nested PCR reads, TCRdb lists one record per CDR3 protein. The sample shows approximately 140,000 distinct CDR3 sequences, over 15% of them seen only once. The sequenced sample was naive CD4+ T cells from blood. Every receptor here comes from a human donor in good health. Each CDR3 is given with its conserved first and last residue. The order of the fields is J gene, D gene, V gene, clone size, CDR3 DNA, CDR3 protein. The D gene is left open where the match is weak. Some rows have no size entry. The others give once, few or many, or a class for an expanded clone.

TRBJ2-2,NA,TRBV11-2,NA,TGTGCCAGCAGAAGACCGGGACGAGACACCGGGGAGCTGTTTTTT,CASRRPGRDTGELFF
TRBJ2-4,NA,TRBV6-1,few,TGTGCCAGCAGTGAACCCTCTGGGGCCAAAAACATTCAGTACTTC,CASSEPSGAKNIQYF
TRBJ1-5,NA,TRBV3-1,many,TGTGCCAGCAGCCAAGACAGGAATCAGCCCCAGCATTTT,CASSQDRNQPQHF
TRBJ1-5,TRBD1,TRBV27,once,TGTGCCAGCAGACCCCTCAGGACAGGGAATCAGCCCCAGCATTTT,CASRPLRTGNQPQHF
TRBJ2-5,NA,TRBV20-1,NA,TGCAGTGCCCGTTCACCAGGGGAGACCCAGTACTTC,CSARSPGETQYF
TRBJ2-1,TRBD2,TRBV7-2,NA,TGTGCCAGCAGCGGCGGGACTAGCGGGAGGGCCCGGAGGTATGATGAGCAGTTCTTC,CASSGGTSGRARRYDEQFF
TRBJ2-7,TRBD2,TRBV20-1,NA,TGCAGCCGGGGGGGGACTAGCGTGTACGAGCAGTACTTC,CSRGGTSVYEQYF
TRBJ2-3,TRBD2,TRBV30,few,TGTGCCTGGAGTGTAGGGGGGACTAGCGGGAGCCCAGATACGCAGTATTTT,CAWSVGGTSGSPDTQYF
TRBJ1-1,TRBD1,TRBV5-1,NA,TGCGCCAGCAGCTTGTCAGGGGGCAGCACTGAAGCTTTCTTT,CASSLSGGSTEAFF
TRBJ2-1,TRBD2,TRBV28,NA,TGTGCCAGCAGTTCCGTCTTTAGCGGGAGGTCTTACAATGAGCAGTTCTTC,CASSSVFSGRSYNEQFF
TRBJ2-7,NA,TRBV14,few,TGTGCCAGCAGCCAGATCGGAGAGCAGTACTTC,CASSQIGEQYF
TRBJ1-3,NA,TRBV11-2,few,TGTGCCAGCAGCTTACCGTTAGCTGGCTTCTCTGGAAACACCATATATTTT,CASSLPLAGFSGNTIYF
TRBJ2-7,NA,TRBV6-5,NA,TGTGCCACTTGCCCCGAGAGGGGGTTATGGTACGAGCAGTACTTC,CATCPERGLWYEQYF
TRBJ1-1,TRBD1,TRBV5-1,few,TGCGCCAGCAGCTTGGGAGCAGGGGGGAACACTGAAGCTTTCTTT,CASSLGAGGNTEAFF
TRBJ1-1,TRBD1,TRBV24-1,NA,TGTGCCACCAGTGACATAGAGGGACAGAGGAACACTGAAGCTTTCTTT,CATSDIEGQRNTEAFF
TRBJ2-5,NA,TRBV30,many,TGTGCCTGGATCCGGGGCACGGGGTTTGGGTCCCAGTACTTC,CAWIRGTGFGSQYF
TRBJ2-7,NA,TRBV7-2,NA,TGTGCCAGCACCAAAGACACTTTATCCTACGAGCAGTACTTC,CASTKDTLSYEQYF
TRBJ2-3,NA,TRBV29-1,many,TGCAGCGCGGAGCGCCCTAGCACAGATACGCAGTATTTT,CSAERPSTDTQYF
TRBJ1-1,NA,TRBV6-2/TRBV6-3,once,TGTGCCAGCAGTTACCAGGGGATGAACACTGAAGCTTTCTTT,CASSYQGMNTEAFF
TRBJ2-5,TRBD2,TRBV20-1,many,TGCAGTGCTCCCTTACTTCTGCGGGAGGTACGGGGAGAGACCCAGTACTTC,CSAPLLLREVRGETQYF
TRBJ2-7,NA,TRBV6-1,many,TGTGCCAGTGGGGGGCAGGGAGGCTACGAGCAGTACTTC,CASGGQGGYEQYF
TRBJ1-5,NA,TRBV19,NA,TGTGCCAGTAGTATCCCCAGCAATCAGCCCCAGCATTTT,CASSIPSNQPQHF
TRBJ2-1,TRBD2,TRBV4-2,few,TGTGCCAGCAGCCAAAGACTAGCGGGAGGGGGCAATGAGCAGTTCTTC,CASSQRLAGGGNEQFF
TRBJ2-5,TRBD2,TRBV9,NA,TGTGCCAGCGGGTGGGGGGGTCGCGGCAGGGAAGAGACCCAGTACTTC,CASGWGGRGREETQYF
TRBJ2-5,NA,TRBV12-3/TRBV12-4,many,TGTGCCAGCAGTATGGGGGGTGGCCAGGAGACCCAGTACTTC,CASSMGGGQETQYF
TRBJ1-1,NA,TRBV6-1,few,TGTGCCAGCAGTGTCAGTCTGGGCACTGAAGCTTTCTTT,CASSVSLGTEAFF
TRBJ1-1,NA,TRBV30,few,TGTGCCTGCCGGGGCTGGCAGAACACTGAAGCTTTCTTT,CACRGWQNTEAFF
TRBJ2-7,NA,TRBV29-1,NA,TGCAGCGTTCGTGTGGGGCCCTCCTACGAGCAGTACTTC,CSVRVGPSYEQYF
TRBJ2-6,TRBD1,TRBV7-6,few,TGTGCCAGCAGCTTTGGAGAGGGGGCATCTGGGGCCAACGTCCTGACTTTC,CASSFGEGASGANVLTF
TRBJ2-5,NA,TRBV19,NA,TGTGCCAGTAGAACAACGGACGGGCAAGAGACCCAGTACTTC,CASRTTDGQETQYF
TRBJ1-5,NA,TRBV28,NA,TGTGCCAGCAGTTTTGGGTGGGTGAGTCCCCGGCCCCAGCATTTT,CASSFGWVSPRPQHF
TRBJ1-3,TRBD1,TRBV3-1,NA,TGTGCCAGCAGCGCCCAACAGGGGATCTCTGGAAACACCATATATTTT,CASSAQQGISGNTIYF
TRBJ2-7,NA,TRBV20-1,once,TGCAGTGCTGAGGGGCCCCCGGCCGGCCACGAGCAGTACTTC,CSAEGPPAGHEQYF
TRBJ2-1,NA,TRBV5-1,NA,TGCGCCAGCAGCTCCTCCACGGACTCCTACAATGAGCAGTTCTTC,CASSSSTDSYNEQFF
TRBJ2-3,NA,TRBV24-1,few,TGTGCCACGAAGGGACCGACTAGCACAGATACGCAGTATTTT,CATKGPTSTDTQYF
TRBJ2-1,TRBD2,TRBV25-1,NA,TGTGCCAGCGGGACTAGCGGTAGGGGTGAGAATGAGCAGTTCTTC,CASGTSGRGENEQFF
TRBJ2-7,NA,TRBV19,many,TGTGCCAGTAGTGCCTACCCCGGCGGGAAGAGCTACGAGCAGTACTTC,CASSAYPGGKSYEQYF
TRBJ1-1,NA,TRBV20-1,few,TGCAGTGCTAGTACAGGGAAGACGAACACTGAAGCTTTCTTT,CSASTGKTNTEAFF
TRBJ2-3,TRBD1,TRBV7-9,few,TGTGCCAGCAGCTCTCACCGGGACAGAGTCGAAGATACGCAGTATTTT,CASSSHRDRVEDTQYF
TRBJ2-5,TRBD2,TRBV18,few,TGTGCCAGCTCACCTGTACTAGCGGAGCTAGAGACCCAGTACTTC,CASSPVLAELETQYF
TRBJ1-5,NA,TRBV20-1,few,TGCAGTGCTAGACAGGGGATGAGCAATCAGCCCCAGCATTTT,CSARQGMSNQPQHF
TRBJ2-7,TRBD1,TRBV7-9,few,TGTGCCAGCAGGCGGACAGGAAACCACTACGAGCAGTACTTC,CASRRTGNHYEQYF
TRBJ2-3,NA,TRBV20-1,few,TGCAGTGCCCAAATAGCGTTCGGCACAGATACGCAGTATTTT,CSAQIAFGTDTQYF